These T cell receptor beta chains were read from a single sample in a study of blood T cell repertoires in COVID-19. Data came from immunoSEQ multiplex PCR; TCRdb stores just in-frame clones and leaves some out. The sample consists of under 300,000 clones, roughly 89% of them appearing once. The sample consisted of PBMCs or T cells enriched from blood (not recorded which). Receptor source: a woman aged 55-70 years who had recovered from COVID-19. Both conserved end residues are part of each CDR3. The order of the fields is clone size, D gene, J gene, V gene, CDR3 DNA, CDR3 protein. A D gene is named only where the DNA matches it firmly. The size field is filled for only some rows; it gives once, few, many or a size class.

clone_size: .; d_call: .; j_call: TRBJ1-1; v_call: TRBV29-1; cdr3_nt: TGCAGCGTTGCCTCAACCGGGGGGGAAGGGACTGAAGCTTTCTTT; cdr3_aa: CSVASTGGEGTEAFF
clone_size: .; d_call: .; j_call: TRBJ1-2; v_call: TRBV18; cdr3_nt: TGTGCCAGCTCACCGGGAGGGGATGGCTACACCTTC; cdr3_aa: CASSPGGDGYTF
clone_size: .; d_call: .; j_call: TRBJ2-3; v_call: TRBV3-1/TRBV3-2; cdr3_nt: TGTGCCAGCAGCGATCGAGGCGTAGCGGATACGCAGTATTTT; cdr3_aa: CASSDRGVADTQYF
clone_size: .; d_call: .; j_call: TRBJ1-4; v_call: TRBV30; cdr3_nt: TGTGCCTGGAGTGTGGGGCAGGTTAATGAAAAACTGTTTTTT; cdr3_aa: CAWSVGQVNEKLFF
clone_size: .; d_call: TRBD1; j_call: TRBJ1-1; v_call: TRBV27; cdr3_nt: TGTGCCAGCAGTCCGCCAAGGGGGCTCAGGAACACTGAAGCTTTCTTT; cdr3_aa: CASSPPRGLRNTEAFF
clone_size: .; d_call: .; j_call: TRBJ2-2; v_call: TRBV11-2; cdr3_nt: TGTGCCAGCAGCTCCCTGGGGGCCGTTAACACCGGGGAGCTGTTTTTT; cdr3_aa: CASSSLGAVNTGELFF
clone_size: .; d_call: .; j_call: TRBJ1-3; v_call: TRBV7-8; cdr3_nt: TGTGCCAGCAGCCTTCGGGGCTCTGGAAACACCATATATTTT; cdr3_aa: CASSLRGSGNTIYF
clone_size: few; d_call: .; j_call: TRBJ1-1; v_call: TRBV11-3; cdr3_nt: TGTGCCAGCAGCGGAGGGTCGAGTCGCACTGAAGCTTTCTTT; cdr3_aa: CASSGGSSRTEAFF
clone_size: .; d_call: .; j_call: TRBJ1-4; v_call: TRBV13; cdr3_nt: TGTGCCAGCAGCTCAAAGGTAACAGGGACGGTCTCTGAAAAACTGTTTTTT; cdr3_aa: CASSSKVTGTVSEKLFF
clone_size: once; d_call: .; j_call: TRBJ2-7; v_call: TRBV9; cdr3_nt: TGTGCCAGCAGCGTAGAAGCGGTGGGCGAGCAGTACTTC; cdr3_aa: CASSVEAVGEQYF
clone_size: .; d_call: TRBD2; j_call: TRBJ2-7; v_call: TRBV16; cdr3_nt: TGTGCCAGCAGCCAATCGGGACTATTTCACAGCTCCTACGAGCAGTACTTC; cdr3_aa: CASSQSGLFHSSYEQYF
clone_size: .; d_call: .; j_call: TRBJ2-3; v_call: TRBV27; cdr3_nt: TGTGCCAGCAGTGTACACCCCACAGATACGCAGTATTTT; cdr3_aa: CASSVHPTDTQYF